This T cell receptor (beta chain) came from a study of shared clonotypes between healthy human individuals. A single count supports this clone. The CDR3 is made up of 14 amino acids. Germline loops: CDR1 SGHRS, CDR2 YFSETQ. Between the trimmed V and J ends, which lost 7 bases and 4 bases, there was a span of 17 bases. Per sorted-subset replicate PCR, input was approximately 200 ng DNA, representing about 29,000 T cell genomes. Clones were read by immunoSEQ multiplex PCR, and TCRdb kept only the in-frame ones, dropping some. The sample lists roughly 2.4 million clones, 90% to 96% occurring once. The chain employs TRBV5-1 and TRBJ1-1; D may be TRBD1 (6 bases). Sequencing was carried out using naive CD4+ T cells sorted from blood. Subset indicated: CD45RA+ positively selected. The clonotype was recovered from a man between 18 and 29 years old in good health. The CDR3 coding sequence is TGCGCCAGCCAACCGGGGGGGCAGGTCACTGAAGCTTTCTTT. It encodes CASQPGGQVTEAFF.